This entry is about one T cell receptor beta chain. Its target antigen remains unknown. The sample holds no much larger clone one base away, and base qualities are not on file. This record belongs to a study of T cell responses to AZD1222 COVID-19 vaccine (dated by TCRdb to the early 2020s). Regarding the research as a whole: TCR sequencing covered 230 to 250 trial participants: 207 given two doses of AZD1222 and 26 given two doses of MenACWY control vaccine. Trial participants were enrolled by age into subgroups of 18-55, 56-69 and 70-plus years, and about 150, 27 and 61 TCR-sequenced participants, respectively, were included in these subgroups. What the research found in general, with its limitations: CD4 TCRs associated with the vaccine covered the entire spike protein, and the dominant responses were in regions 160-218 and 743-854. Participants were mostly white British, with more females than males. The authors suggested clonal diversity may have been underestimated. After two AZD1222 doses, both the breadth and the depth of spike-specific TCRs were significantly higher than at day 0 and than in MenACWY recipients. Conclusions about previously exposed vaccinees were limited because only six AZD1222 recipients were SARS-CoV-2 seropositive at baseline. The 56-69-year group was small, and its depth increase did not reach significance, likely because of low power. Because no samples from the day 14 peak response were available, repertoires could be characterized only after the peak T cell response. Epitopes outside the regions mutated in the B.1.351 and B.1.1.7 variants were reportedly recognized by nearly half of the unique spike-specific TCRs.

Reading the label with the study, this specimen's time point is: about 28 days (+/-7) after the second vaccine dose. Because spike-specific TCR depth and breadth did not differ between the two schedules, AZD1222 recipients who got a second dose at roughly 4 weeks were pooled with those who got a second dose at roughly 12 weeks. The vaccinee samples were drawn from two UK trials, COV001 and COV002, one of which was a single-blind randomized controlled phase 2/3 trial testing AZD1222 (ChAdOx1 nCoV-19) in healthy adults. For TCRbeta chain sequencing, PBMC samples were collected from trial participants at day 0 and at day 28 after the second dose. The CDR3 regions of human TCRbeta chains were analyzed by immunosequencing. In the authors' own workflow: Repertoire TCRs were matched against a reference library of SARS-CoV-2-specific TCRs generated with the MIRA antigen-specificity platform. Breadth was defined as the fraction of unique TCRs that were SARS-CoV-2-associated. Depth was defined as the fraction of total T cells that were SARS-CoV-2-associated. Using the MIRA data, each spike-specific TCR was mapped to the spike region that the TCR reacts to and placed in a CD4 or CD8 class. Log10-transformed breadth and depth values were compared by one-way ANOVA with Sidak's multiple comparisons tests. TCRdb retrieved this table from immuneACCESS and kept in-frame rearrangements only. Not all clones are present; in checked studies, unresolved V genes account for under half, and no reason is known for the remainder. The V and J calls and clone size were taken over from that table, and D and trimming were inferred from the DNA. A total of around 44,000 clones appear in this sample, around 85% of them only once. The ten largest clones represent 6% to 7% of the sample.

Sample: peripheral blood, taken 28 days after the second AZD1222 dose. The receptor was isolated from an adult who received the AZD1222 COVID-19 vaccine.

The sequenced DNA is TGTGCCAGTCACCAACAGGGGGTTGGTTCACCCCTCCACTTT. This gives the protein CASHQQGVGSPLHF. This chain is built from TRBV19 and TRBJ1-6; 8 central bases correspond to TRBD1. The germline V gene (reference sequence) specifies LNHDA as CDR1 and SQIVND as CDR2. The CDR3 contains 14 residues, cysteine and phenylalanine counted. The kept DNA is CDR3 alone, 42 bases in frame from the first base. V has 8 bases trimmed and J has 9 bases trimmed; junction bases matching no gene number 9.